A single count supports the clone carrying this TCR beta chain. Trimming pared 3 bases from V and 6 bases from J, leaving 15 bases between. The CDR3 sequence is 14 residues long. Germline V gene sequence: CDR1 LNHDA, CDR2 SQIVND (reference sequence). This record comes from a study of shared T cell receptors in the human thymus. The assay was immunoSEQ multiplex PCR, and TCRdb's table has in-frame clones only and misses some. The repertoire includes about 730,000 clones, approximately 83% of them detected once, and about 0.0098% sits in the top ten. These data were likewise used in another study, on human thymus T cells. That paper adds: Resections from corrective heart surgery provided thymus tissue. Apparent skewing of V and J gene usage characterized both thymic and blood repertoires. Highly overlapping thymic repertoires in unrelated individuals were reported by related research.

The clonotype originates from a girl less than two years old with a congenital heart defect. The chain has TRBV19 and TRBJ2-7; D possibly corresponds to TRBD2 (5 bases). Source material: thymocytes. The CDR3 nucleotides read TGTGCCAGTAGTATTTCCGGACTGAGTAGCGAGCAGTACTTC. It translates to CASSISGLSSEQYF. The whole variable domain, filled in from reference TRBV19 and TRBJ2-7, reads DGGITQSPKYLFRKEGQNVTLSCEQNLNHDAMYWYRQDPGQGLRLIYYSQIVNDFQKGDIAEGYSVSREKKESFPLTVTSAQKNPTAFYLCASSISGLSSEQYFGPGTRLTVT.